This TCR beta chain came from a study of T cells in Graves' hyperthyroidism and ophthalmopathy. This clonotype showed up many times. Amplified TCR beta CDR3 regions came from RNA transcripts. Primed by the HTBI set, a first-round RT-PCR was run on the TCR CDR3. Each CDR3 protein is one row after TCRdb ran MiXCR on the multiplex PCR reads. Among around 540,000 distinct CDR3 sequences listed, 35% to 55% were seen once. V dropped 6 bases and J dropped 0 bases, with 9 bases sitting between them. The CDR3 runs 13 residues. Germline V gene sequence: CDR1 SNHLY, CDR2 FYNNEI. The material sequenced was peripheral blood or thyroid tissue (not recorded which). The TCR sequence derives from a woman younger than 30 with Graves' hyperthyroidism. The chain couples TRBV2 to TRBJ2-7; possibly TRBD2 for D (6 bases). Here the CDR3 DNA reads TGTGCCAGCAGGGGGACTGCCTCCTACGAGCAGTACTTC. Amino acids: CASRGTASYEQYF.